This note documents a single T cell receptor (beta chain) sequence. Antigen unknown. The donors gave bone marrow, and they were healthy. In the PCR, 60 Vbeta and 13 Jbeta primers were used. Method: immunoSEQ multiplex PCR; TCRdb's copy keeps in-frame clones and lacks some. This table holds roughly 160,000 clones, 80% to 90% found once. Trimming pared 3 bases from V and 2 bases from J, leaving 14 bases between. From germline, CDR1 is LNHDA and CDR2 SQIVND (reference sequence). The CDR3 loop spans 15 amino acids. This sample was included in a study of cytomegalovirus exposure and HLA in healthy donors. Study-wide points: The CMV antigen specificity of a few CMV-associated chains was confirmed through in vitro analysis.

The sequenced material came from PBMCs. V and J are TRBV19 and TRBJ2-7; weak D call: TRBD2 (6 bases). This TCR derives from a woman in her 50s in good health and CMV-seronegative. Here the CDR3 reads CASSMELGGTYEQYF. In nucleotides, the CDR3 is TGTGCCAGTAGTATGGAGTTAGGCGGGACCTACGAGCAGTACTTC.